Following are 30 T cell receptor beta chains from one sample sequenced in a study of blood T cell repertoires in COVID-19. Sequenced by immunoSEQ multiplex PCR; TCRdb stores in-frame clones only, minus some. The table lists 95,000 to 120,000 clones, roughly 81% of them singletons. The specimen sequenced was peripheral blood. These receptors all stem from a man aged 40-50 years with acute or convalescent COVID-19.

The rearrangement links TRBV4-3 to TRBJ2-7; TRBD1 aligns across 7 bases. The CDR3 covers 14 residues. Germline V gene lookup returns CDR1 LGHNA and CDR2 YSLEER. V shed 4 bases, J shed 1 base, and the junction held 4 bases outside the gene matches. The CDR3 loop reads CASSPWDSSYEQYF. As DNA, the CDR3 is TGCGCCAGCAGCCCTTGGGACAGTTCCTACGAGCAGTACTTC.

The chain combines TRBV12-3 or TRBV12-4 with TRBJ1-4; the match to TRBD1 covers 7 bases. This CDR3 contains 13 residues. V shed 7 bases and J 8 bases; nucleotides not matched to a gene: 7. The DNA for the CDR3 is TGTGCCAGCAATGAGGGGGCTGGCGAAAAACTGTTTTTT. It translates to CASNEGAGEKLFF.

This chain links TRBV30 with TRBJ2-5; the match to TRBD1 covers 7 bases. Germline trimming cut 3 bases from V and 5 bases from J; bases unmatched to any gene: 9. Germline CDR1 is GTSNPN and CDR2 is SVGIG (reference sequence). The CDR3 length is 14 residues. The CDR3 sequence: CAWRASTGLETQYF. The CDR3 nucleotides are TGTGCCTGGAGGGCATCGACAGGGCTCGAGACCCAGTACTTC.

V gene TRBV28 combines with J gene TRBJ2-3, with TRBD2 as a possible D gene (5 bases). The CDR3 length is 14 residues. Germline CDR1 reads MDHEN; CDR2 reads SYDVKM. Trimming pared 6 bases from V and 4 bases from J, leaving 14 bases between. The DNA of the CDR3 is TGTGCCAGCAGCCGCCCGGGGATGCCAGATACGCAGTATTTT. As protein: CASSRPGMPDTQYF.

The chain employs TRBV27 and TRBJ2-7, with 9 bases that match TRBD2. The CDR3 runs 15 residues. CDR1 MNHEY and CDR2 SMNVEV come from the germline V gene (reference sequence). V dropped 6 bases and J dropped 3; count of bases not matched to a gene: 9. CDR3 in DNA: TGTGCCAGCAGGGCGGGGGGGGATAGGATCTACGAGCAGTACTTC. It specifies CASRAGGDRIYEQYF.

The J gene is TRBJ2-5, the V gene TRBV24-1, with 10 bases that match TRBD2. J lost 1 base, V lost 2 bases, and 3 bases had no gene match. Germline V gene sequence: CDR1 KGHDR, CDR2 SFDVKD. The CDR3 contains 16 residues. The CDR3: CATSDSSGGAQETQYF. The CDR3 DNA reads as TGTGCCACCAGTGATTCAAGCGGGGGGGCCCAAGAGACCCAGTACTTC.

The CDR3 sequence: CASRSLWTGGRENTGELFF. CDR3 sequence (DNA): TGTGCCAGCAGATCCCTCTGGACAGGGGGCCGGGAAAACACCGGGGAGCTGTTTTTT. This sequence joins TRBV21-1 and TRBJ2-2; the table's D call, TRBD1, was not checked against the DNA. TRBV21-1 is reported as a pseudogene. The CDR3 is 19 amino acids.

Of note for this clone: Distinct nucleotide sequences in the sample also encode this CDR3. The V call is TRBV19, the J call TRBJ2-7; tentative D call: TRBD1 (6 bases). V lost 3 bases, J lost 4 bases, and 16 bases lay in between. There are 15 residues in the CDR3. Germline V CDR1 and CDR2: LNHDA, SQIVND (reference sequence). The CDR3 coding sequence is TGTGCCAGTAGTATTGGCCAGGGGTATTCATACGAGCAGTACTTC. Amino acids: CASSIGQGYSYEQYF.

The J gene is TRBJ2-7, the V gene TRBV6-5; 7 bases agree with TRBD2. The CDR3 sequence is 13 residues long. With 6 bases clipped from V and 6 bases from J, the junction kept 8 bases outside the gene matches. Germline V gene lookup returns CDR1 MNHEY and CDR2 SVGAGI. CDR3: CASSLTRGGEQYF. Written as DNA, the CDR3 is TGTGCCAGCAGCCTTACGCGCGGGGGCGAGCAGTACTTC.

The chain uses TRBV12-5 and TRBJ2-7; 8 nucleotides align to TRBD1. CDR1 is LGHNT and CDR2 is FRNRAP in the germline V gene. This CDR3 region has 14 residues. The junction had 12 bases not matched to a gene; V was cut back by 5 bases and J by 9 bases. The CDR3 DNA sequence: TGTGCTAGTGGTCCGTGGACAGGGAATCGTGCGCAGTACTTC. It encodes CASGPWTGNRAQYF. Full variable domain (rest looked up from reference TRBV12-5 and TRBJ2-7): DARVTQTPRHKVTEMGQEVTMRCQPILGHNTVFWYRQTMMQGLELLAYFRNRAPLDDSGMPKDRFSAEMPDATLATLKIQPSEPRDSAVYFCASGPWTGNRAQYFGPGTRLTVT.

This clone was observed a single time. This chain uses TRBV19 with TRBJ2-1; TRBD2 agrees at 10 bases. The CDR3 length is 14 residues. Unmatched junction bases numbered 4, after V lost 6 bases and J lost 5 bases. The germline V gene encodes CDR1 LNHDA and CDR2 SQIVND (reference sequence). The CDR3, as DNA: TGTGCCAGTAGGGGACTAGCGCAAAACAATGAGCAGTTCTTC. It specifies CASRGLAQNNEQFF.

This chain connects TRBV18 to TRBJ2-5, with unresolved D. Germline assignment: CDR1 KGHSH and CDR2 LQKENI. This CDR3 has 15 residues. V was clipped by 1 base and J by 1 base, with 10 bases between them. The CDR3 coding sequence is TGTGCCAGCTCACCACAGGCGGCCGTCCAAGAGACCCAGTACTTC. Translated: CASSPQAAVQETQYF.

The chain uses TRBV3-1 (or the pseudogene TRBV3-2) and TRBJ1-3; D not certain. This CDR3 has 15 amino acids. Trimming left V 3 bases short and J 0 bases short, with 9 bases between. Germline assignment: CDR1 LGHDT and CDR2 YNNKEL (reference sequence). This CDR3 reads CASSQGVISGNTIYF. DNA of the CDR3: TGTGCCAGCAGCCAGGGCGTAATCTCTGGAAACACCATATATTTT.

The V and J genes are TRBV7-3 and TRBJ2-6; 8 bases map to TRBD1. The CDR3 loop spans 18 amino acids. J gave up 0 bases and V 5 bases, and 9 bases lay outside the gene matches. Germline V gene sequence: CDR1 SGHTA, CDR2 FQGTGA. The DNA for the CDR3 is TGTGCCAGCAGCACCCCGGGACAGGCAACCTCTGGGGCCAACGTCCTGACTTTC. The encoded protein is CASSTPGQATSGANVLTF.

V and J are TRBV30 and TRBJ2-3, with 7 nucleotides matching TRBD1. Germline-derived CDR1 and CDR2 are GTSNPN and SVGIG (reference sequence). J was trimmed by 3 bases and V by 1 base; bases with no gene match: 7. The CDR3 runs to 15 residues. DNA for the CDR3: TGTGCCTGGAGTGGTGTAGGGGGCATAACAGATACGCAGTATTTT. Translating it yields CAWSGVGGITDTQYF. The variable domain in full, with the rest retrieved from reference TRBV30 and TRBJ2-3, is SQTIHQWPATLVQPVGSPLSLECTVEGTSNPNLYWYRQAAGRGLQLLFYSVGIGQISSEVPQNLSASRPQDRQFILSSKKLLLSDSGFYLCAWSGVGGITDTQYFGPGTRLTVL.

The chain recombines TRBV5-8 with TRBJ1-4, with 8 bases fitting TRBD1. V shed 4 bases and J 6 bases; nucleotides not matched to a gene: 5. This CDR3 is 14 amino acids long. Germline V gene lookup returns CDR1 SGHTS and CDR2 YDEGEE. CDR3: CASSTGTGHEKLFF. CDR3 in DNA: TGTGCCAGCAGCACCGGGACAGGTCATGAAAAACTGTTTTTT.

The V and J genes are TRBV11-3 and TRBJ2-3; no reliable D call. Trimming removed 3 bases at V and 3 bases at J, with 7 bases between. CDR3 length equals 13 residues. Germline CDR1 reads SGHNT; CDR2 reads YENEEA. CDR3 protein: CASSFFPTDTQYF. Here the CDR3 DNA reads TGTGCCAGCAGCTTTTTCCCGACAGATACGCAGTATTTT. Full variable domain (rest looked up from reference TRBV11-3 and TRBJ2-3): EAGVVQSPRYKIIEKKQPVAFWCNPISGHNTLYWYLQNLGQGPELLIRYENEEAVDDSQLPKDRFSAERLKGVDSTLKIQPAELGDSAVYLCASSFFPTDTQYFGPGTRLTVL.

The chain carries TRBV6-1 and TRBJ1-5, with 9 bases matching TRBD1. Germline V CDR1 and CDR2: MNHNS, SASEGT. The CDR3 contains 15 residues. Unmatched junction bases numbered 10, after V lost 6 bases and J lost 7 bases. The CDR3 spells CASRGTGRVRQPQHF. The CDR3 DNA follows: TGTGCCAGCAGGGGGACAGGGAGGGTCAGGCAGCCCCAGCATTTT.

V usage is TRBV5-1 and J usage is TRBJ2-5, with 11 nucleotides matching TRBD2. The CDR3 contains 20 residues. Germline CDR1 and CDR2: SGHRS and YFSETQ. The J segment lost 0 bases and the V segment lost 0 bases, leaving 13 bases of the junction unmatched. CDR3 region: CASSLGGPGTSGPDQETQYF. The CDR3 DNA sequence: TGCGCCAGCAGCTTGGGGGGACCCGGGACTAGCGGCCCAGACCAAGAGACCCAGTACTTC.

CDR3 sequence (DNA): TGTGCCAGCAGCTTAGTCTTGGGACAGGGGCCTGGGGCCAACGTCCTGACTTTC. It specifies CASSLVLGQGPGANVLTF. This rearrangement joins TRBV11-2 to TRBJ2-6; TRBD1 aligns across 10 bases. The germline CDR1 and CDR2 sequences are SGHAT and FQNNGV. With 1 base clipped from V and 2 bases from J, the junction kept 5 bases outside the gene matches. The CDR3 runs 18 residues.

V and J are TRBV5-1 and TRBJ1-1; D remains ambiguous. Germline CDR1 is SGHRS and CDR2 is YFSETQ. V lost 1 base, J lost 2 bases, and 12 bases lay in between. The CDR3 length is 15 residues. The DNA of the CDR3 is TGCGCCAGCAGCTTGATTGCACGAGATAACACTGAAGCTTTCTTT. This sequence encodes CASSLIARDNTEAFF.

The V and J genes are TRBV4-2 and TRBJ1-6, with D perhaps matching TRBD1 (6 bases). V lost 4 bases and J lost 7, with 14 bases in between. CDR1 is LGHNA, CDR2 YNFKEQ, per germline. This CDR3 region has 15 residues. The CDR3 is CASSPTGFGNSPLHF. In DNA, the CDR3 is TGTGCCAGCAGCCCCACAGGGTTCGGGAATTCACCCCTCCACTTT.

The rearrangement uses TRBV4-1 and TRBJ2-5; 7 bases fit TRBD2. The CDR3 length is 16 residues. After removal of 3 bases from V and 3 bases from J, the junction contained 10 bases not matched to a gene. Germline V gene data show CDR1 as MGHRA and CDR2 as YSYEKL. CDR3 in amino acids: CASSHTGLAEKETQYF. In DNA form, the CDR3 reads TGCGCCAGCAGCCATACGGGGCTAGCGGAAAAAGAGACCCAGTACTTC.

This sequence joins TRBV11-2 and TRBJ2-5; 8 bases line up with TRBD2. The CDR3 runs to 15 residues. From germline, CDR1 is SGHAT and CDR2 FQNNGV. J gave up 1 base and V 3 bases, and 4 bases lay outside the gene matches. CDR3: CASSFGGGIQETQYF. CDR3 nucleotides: TGTGCCAGCAGCTTCGGCGGGGGGATCCAAGAGACCCAGTACTTC.

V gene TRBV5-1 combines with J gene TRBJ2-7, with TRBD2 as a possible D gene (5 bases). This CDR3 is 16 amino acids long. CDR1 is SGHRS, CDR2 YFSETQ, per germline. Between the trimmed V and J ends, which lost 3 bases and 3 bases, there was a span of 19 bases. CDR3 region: CASSSTPHQGGYEQYF. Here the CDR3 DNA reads TGCGCCAGCAGCTCCACCCCCCACCAAGGAGGCTACGAGCAGTACTTC.

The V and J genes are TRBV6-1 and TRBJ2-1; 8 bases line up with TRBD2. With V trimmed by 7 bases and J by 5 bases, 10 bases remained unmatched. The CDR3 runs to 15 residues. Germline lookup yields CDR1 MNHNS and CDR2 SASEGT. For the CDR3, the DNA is TGTGCCAGCATCCTTAGCGGGGCCTCTGACAATGAGCAGTTCTTC. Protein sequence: CASILSGASDNEQFF.

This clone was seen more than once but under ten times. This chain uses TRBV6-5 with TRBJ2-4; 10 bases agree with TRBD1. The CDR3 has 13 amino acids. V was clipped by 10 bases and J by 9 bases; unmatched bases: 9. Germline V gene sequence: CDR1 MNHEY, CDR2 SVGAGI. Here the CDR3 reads CATGTGEIGIQYF. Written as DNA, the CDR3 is TGTGCCACGGGGACAGGGGAAATCGGCATTCAGTACTTC.

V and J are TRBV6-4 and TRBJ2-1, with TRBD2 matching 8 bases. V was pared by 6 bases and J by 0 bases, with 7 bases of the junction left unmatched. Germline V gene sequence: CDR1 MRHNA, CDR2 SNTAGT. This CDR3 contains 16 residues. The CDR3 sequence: CASSERGTLSYNEQFF. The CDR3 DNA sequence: TGTGCCAGCAGCGAGCGGGGGACCCTCTCCTACAATGAGCAGTTCTTC.

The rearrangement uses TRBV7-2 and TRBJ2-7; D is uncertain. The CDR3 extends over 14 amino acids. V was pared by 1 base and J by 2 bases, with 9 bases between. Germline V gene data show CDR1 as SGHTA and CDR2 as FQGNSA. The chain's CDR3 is CASSLEGGAYEQYF. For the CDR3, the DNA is TGTGCCAGCAGCTTAGAAGGCGGAGCCTACGAGCAGTACTTC.

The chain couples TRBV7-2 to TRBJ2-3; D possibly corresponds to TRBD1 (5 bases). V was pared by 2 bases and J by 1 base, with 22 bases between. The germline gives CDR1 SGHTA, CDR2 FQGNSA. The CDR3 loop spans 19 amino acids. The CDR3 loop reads CASSLFAGLGRTRTDTQYF. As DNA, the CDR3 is TGTGCCAGCAGCTTATTTGCCGGGTTGGGGCGAACCCGCACAGATACGCAGTATTTT.